These 9 T cell receptor beta chains came from one sample sequenced in a study of T cell changes during pregnancy in multiple sclerosis. Sequencing was performed with immunoSEQ multiplex PCR; in TCRdb, only in-frame clones are kept and a portion is missing. The sample shows about 24,000 clones, 90% of them seen only once. The sample in question was CD8+ T cells from peripheral blood mononuclear cells, obtained in the third trimester of pregnancy. These receptors originate from a female donor in good health, enrolled as a control in a pregnancy study.

CDR3 amino acids: CASSGHRVGTGELFF. In nucleotides, the CDR3 is TGTGCCAGCAGCGGTCACAGGGTTGGAACCGGGGAGCTGTTTTTT. The chain has TRBV11-2 and TRBJ2-2; TRBD1 might be the D (6 bases). This CDR3 has 15 amino acids. The ends were cut back, 5 bases at V and 5 bases at J, with 15 bases in the middle. Germline values: CDR1 SGHAT, CDR2 FQNNGV.

This chain links TRBV7-9 with TRBJ2-5; 10 positions agree with TRBD2. V shed 6 bases and J 2 bases; nucleotides not matched to a gene: 9. CDR1 is SEHNR and CDR2 is FQNEAQ in the germline V gene (reference sequence). The CDR3 runs 16 residues. The CDR3 DNA reads TGTGCCAGCAGTCCTTCCGTAGCGGGAGGACAAGAGACCCAGTACTTC. Its protein is CASSPSVAGGQETQYF.

The chain joins TRBV6-1 to TRBJ2-1; TRBD2 is a possible D gene (5 bases). The length of the CDR3 is 12 residues. The V and J ends lost 3 bases and 7 bases respectively, with 7 bases between them. From germline, CDR1 is MNHNS and CDR2 SASEGT. DNA of the CDR3: TGTGCCAGCAGTGATCCGGGAAATGAGCAGTTCTTC. It codes for CASSDPGNEQFF.

The chain is built from TRBV29-1 and TRBJ1-3; TRBD1 might be the D (5 bases). V lost 1 base, J lost 0 bases, and 13 bases lay in between. The CDR3 covers 16 residues. CDR1 and CDR2 from the germline V gene are SQVTM and ANQGSEA. For the CDR3, the DNA is TGCAGCGTTGAAGGGGAGGGGATTAGCTCTGGAAACACCATATATTTT. Encoded protein: CSVEGEGISSGNTIYF.

The genes are TRBV28 and TRBJ2-7; TRBD1 matches at 8 bases. V lost 6 bases to trimming and J lost 5 bases; unmatched junction nucleotides: 6. The CDR3 loop spans 13 amino acids. Germline V gene lookup returns CDR1 MDHEN and CDR2 SYDVKM. In DNA, the CDR3 is TGTGCCAGCAGATCCCTGACAGGGGACGAGCAGTACTTC. Translated, it gives CASRSLTGDEQYF.

The rearrangement joins TRBV6-1 to TRBJ1-5; possibly TRBD1 for D (6 bases). V was clipped by 3 bases and J by 5 bases, with 11 bases between them. The CDR3 extends over 14 amino acids. Germline assignment: CDR1 MNHNS and CDR2 SASEGT. CDR3 bases: TGTGCCAGCAGTGAGGACAGTATATATCAGCCCCAGCATTTT. This gives the protein CASSEDSIYQPQHF.

This clone was recorded only once. The chain uses TRBV29-1 and TRBJ1-2; no reliable D call. The CDR3 runs to 20 residues. In germline, CDR1 is SQVTM, CDR2 ANQGSEA. V was shortened by 1 base and J by 1 base, with 28 bases between the two germline ends. CDR3 coding DNA: TGCAGCGTTGAAGTCGGGAGGCCCCGGGAAGAAAGGAATTATAACTATGGCTACACCTTC. It encodes CSVEVGRPREERNYNYGYTF. The full variable domain, completed using reference TRBV29-1 and TRBJ1-2, is SAVISQKPSRDICQRGTSLTIQCQVDSQVTMMFWYRQQPGQSLTLIATANQGSEATYESGFVIDKFPISRPNLTFSTLTVSNMSPEDSSIYLCSVEVGRPREERNYNYGYTFGSGTRLTVV.

This chain links TRBV19 with TRBJ2-5; D is unclear. V was cut by 5 bases and J by 0 bases, with 4 bases left in between. CDR1 and CDR2 (germline): LNHDA, SQIVND (reference sequence). The CDR3 is 12 residues long. The CDR3, as DNA: TGTGCCAGTAGTCCAGACCAAGAGACCCAGTACTTC. Translation: CASSPDQETQYF.

The count of this clone is one. The rearrangement links TRBV9 to TRBJ2-5, with 7 positions matching TRBD1. The CDR3 spans 14 residues. Unmatched junction bases numbered 5, after V lost 3 bases and J lost 3 bases. Looked up from germline, CDR1 is SGDLS and CDR2 is YYNGEE. The CDR3 DNA is TGTGCCAGCAGCGAAGGACAGGCGGAAGAGACCCAGTACTTC. Protein: CASSEGQAEETQYF.